The next 30 T cell receptor beta chains were all read from a single sample in a study of cytomegalovirus exposure and HLA in healthy donors. The study ran its PCR with 60 Vbeta and 13 Jbeta primers. The repertoire was sequenced with immunoSEQ multiplex PCR; TCRdb's copy has only in-frame clones and lacks some. The sample records roughly 110,000 clones, roughly 80% being singletons. Sequencing was performed on PBMCs. These receptor sequences come from a man younger than 45 in good health and CMV-seronegative.

This clone was recorded a few times. This rearrangement joins TRBV19 to TRBJ1-1; D is ambiguous. CDR3 size: 13 residues. Germline-derived CDR1 and CDR2 are LNHDA and SQIVND (reference sequence). V dropped 9 bases and J dropped 4 bases, with 15 bases sitting between them. CDR3 coding DNA: TGTGCCAGCCACACGGGGTCCCTCACTGAAGCTTTCTTT. Translated, it gives CASHTGSLTEAFF. Variable domain in full (rest from reference TRBV19 and TRBJ1-1): DGGITQSPKYLFRKEGQNVTLSCEQNLNHDAMYWYRQDPGQGLRLIYYSQIVNDFQKGDIAEGYSVSREKKESFPLTVTSAQKNPTAFYLCASHTGSLTEAFFGQGTRLTVV.

The rearrangement links TRBV2 to TRBJ2-3; a weak D match, TRBD2 (7 bases). Looked up from germline, CDR1 is SNHLY and CDR2 is FYNNEI. The CDR3 is 14 amino acids. Between the trimmed V and J ends, which lost 8 bases and 1 base, there was a span of 13 bases. As DNA, the CDR3 is TGTGCCAGCGGGGGGGGCGGGGGCACAGATACGCAGTATTTT. Amino acids: CASGGGGGTDTQYF.

CDR3 loop: CASSSDSYEQYF. In DNA form, the CDR3 reads TGTGCCAGCAGTTCGGACAGCTACGAGCAGTACTTC. The chain joins TRBV28 to TRBJ2-7; D might be TRBD1 (6 bases). The length of the CDR3 is 12 residues. Germline lookup yields CDR1 MDHEN and CDR2 SYDVKM. V was cut by 4 bases and J by 3 bases, with 7 bases left in between.

The V gene is TRBV30, the J gene TRBJ2-1; a possible D gene is TRBD2 (5 bases). The V gene's germline CDR1 is GTSNPN and CDR2 SVGIG (reference sequence). V lost 4 bases and J 0 bases, leaving 10 bases between the germline ends. The CDR3 is 14 amino acids. The CDR3 bases are TGTGCCTGGATACTAGGAAGCTCCTACAATGAGCAGTTCTTC. Encoded protein: CAWILGSSYNEQFF.

The V gene is TRBV5-1, the J gene TRBJ2-5; weak D call: TRBD1 (6 bases). The CDR3 covers 14 residues. CDR1 SGHRS and CDR2 YFSETQ come from the germline V gene. V lost 4 bases, J lost 3 bases, and 13 bases lay in between. The CDR3 DNA reads TGCGCCAGCAGCGGGGGCCGGGGAAAAGAGACCCAGTACTTC. It codes for CASSGGRGKETQYF.

The chain employs TRBV5-1 and TRBJ1-6; 9 bases map to TRBD1. CDR3 length: 15 amino acids. After removal of 0 bases from V and 6 bases from J, the junction contained 1 base not matched to a gene. Germline CDR1 SGHRS, CDR2 YFSETQ. The CDR3 DNA reads TGCGCCAGCAGCTTGGGGACAGGGGTTAATTCACCCCTCCACTTT. Its translation is CASSLGTGVNSPLHF.

This clone was observed once. The chain couples TRBV30 to TRBJ1-5, with a weak D call TRBD1 (6 bases). Trimming stripped 0 bases from V and 3 bases from J, with 12 bases between. The CDR3 is 15 residues long. CDR1 is GTSNPN and CDR2 is SVGIG in the germline V gene (reference sequence). The CDR3 spells CAWSVSSGDNQPQHF. The CDR3 DNA reads as TGTGCCTGGAGTGTCTCATCAGGGGACAATCAGCCCCAGCATTTT.

J is TRBJ2-2 and V is TRBV25-1; possibly TRBD2 for D (6 bases). Germline CDR1 is MGHDK and CDR2 is SYGVNS. The CDR3 runs to 14 residues. Between the trimmed V and J ends, which lost 3 bases and 7 bases, there was a span of 12 bases. In nucleotides, the CDR3 is TGTGCCAGCAGTGACCCTAGCGTGATCGGGGAGCTGTTTTTT. Translated, it gives CASSDPSVIGELFF.

This clone came up once. The chain joins TRBV25-1 to TRBJ2-7, with D perhaps TRBD1 (5 bases). V shed 5 bases and J shed 6 bases, with 11 bases lying between them. The CDR3 totals 12 residues. CDR1 and CDR2 from the germline V gene are MGHDK and SYGVNS. The CDR3 coding sequence is TGTGCCAGCAGTTCGCAGGGTCTCGAGCAGTACTTC. Translating gives CASSSQGLEQYF.

The chain combines TRBV21-1 with TRBJ2-7; TRBD2 is the table's D call and was not checked against the DNA. TRBV21-1 is a documented pseudogene. The CDR3 runs to 13 residues. The CDR3 DNA sequence: TGTGCCAGCAGCAATGAGGGAGCTGGGGAGCAGTACTTC. Translating gives CASSNEGAGEQYF.

Only a few counts were recorded for this clone. This chain links TRBV6-1 with TRBJ2-1, with unresolved D. The V end lost 6 bases, the J end lost 0 bases, and 6 bases lay between the germline ends. Germline CDR1 reads MNHNS; CDR2 reads SASEGT. This CDR3 has 13 amino acids. The CDR3 spells CASSGFSYNEQFF. CDR3 nucleotide sequence: TGTGCCAGCAGCGGGTTCTCCTACAATGAGCAGTTCTTC.

The J gene is TRBJ2-1, the V gene TRBV23-1; 8 nucleotides match TRBD2. TRBV23-1 counts as an open reading frame of uncertain function. V was clipped by 8 bases and J by 9 bases; unmatched bases: 6. The CDR3 extends over 12 amino acids. CDR3 in DNA: TGCGCCAGCCGGGAGGGAGTAGTTGAGCAGTTCTTC. Translated: CASREGVVEQFF.

The chain carries TRBV11-2 and TRBJ2-3; maybe TRBD2 (7 bases). Trimming stripped 5 bases from V and 7 bases from J, with 16 bases between. Germline CDR1 is SGHAT and CDR2 is FQNNGV. This CDR3 has 14 amino acids. The DNA of the CDR3 is TGTGCCAGCAGCCCAGAGAGGGGGGGGTATACGCAGTATTTT. The encoded protein is CASSPERGGYTQYF.

The rearrangement links TRBV10-2 to TRBJ1-1; D remains unclear. Germline-derived CDR1 and CDR2 are WSHSY and SAAADI. The germline V and J ends were trimmed by 7 bases and 0 bases, with 9 bases remaining between them. The CDR3 contains 13 residues. The CDR3 is CASIYSMNTEAFF. The CDR3 DNA sequence: TGCGCCAGCATATACAGCATGAACACTGAAGCTTTCTTT.

The chain links TRBV7-9 to TRBJ2-7, with D perhaps matching TRBD2 (5 bases). The CDR3 is 13 amino acids. The V end lost 5 bases, the J end lost 2 bases, and 10 bases lay between the germline ends. Germline loops: CDR1 SEHNR, CDR2 FQNEAQ (reference sequence). CDR3 DNA: TGTGCCAGCAGCAGTATAGCGCCCTACGAGCAGTACTTC. Translation gives CASSSIAPYEQYF.

The gene calls are TRBV6-1 and TRBJ2-7, with 10 nucleotides matching TRBD2. Trimming took 5 bases from V and 2 from J; bases not matched to a gene: 6. The CDR3 runs to 15 residues. Germline CDR1 is MNHNS and CDR2 is SASEGT. CDR3 sequence (DNA): TGTGCCAGCAGTTCCGGGACTAGCGTGACCTACGAGCAGTACTTC. Its protein is CASSSGTSVTYEQYF.

V usage is TRBV28 and J usage is TRBJ1-2, with TRBD1 identical over 10 bases. This CDR3 contains 15 residues. V lost 6 bases and J lost 11; bases outside the gene matches: 15. Germline lookup yields CDR1 MDHEN and CDR2 SYDVKM. The CDR3 reads CASSSPRTGGTPYTF. CDR3 nucleotide sequence: TGTGCCAGCAGCTCCCCAAGGACAGGGGGAACACCGTACACCTTC.

This clone was observed once. The gene calls are TRBV6-6 and TRBJ2-7; possibly TRBD1 for D (5 bases). The V gene's germline CDR1 is MNHNY and CDR2 SVGAGI (reference sequence). CDR3 length: 15 residues. The ends were cut back, 6 bases at V and 0 bases at J, with 15 bases in the middle. The CDR3 sequence is CASRAKTVSSYEQYF. The CDR3 DNA sequence: TGTGCCAGCAGGGCCAAGACAGTCAGCTCCTACGAGCAGTACTTC.

The chain is built from TRBV11-2 and TRBJ1-1; tentatively, D is TRBD1 (6 bases). V was cut by 1 base and J by 6 bases, with 9 bases left in between. Germline values: CDR1 SGHAT, CDR2 FQNNGV. The CDR3 length is 13 residues. The CDR3 coding sequence is TGTGCCAGCAGCTTAGCAGGGGCGCCTGAAGCTTTCTTT. This sequence encodes CASSLAGAPEAFF.

The chain recombines TRBV5-4 with TRBJ1-2, with 7 bases identical to TRBD1. The germline V gene has CDR1 SGHNT and CDR2 YYREEE (reference sequence). The CDR3 consists of 15 residues. With 0 bases clipped from V and 0 bases from J, the junction kept 2 bases outside the gene matches. The CDR3 protein is CASSLEGGPNYGYTF. The CDR3 bases are TGTGCCAGCAGCTTGGAAGGGGGCCCTAACTATGGCTACACCTTC.

The gene calls are TRBV6-1 and TRBJ1-2; 8 bases agree with TRBD1. The CDR3 loop spans 14 amino acids. The V segment lost 6 bases and the J segment 0 bases; nucleotides outside the gene matches: 3. CDR1 is MNHNS and CDR2 is SASEGT in the germline V gene. CDR3 coding DNA: TGTGCCAGCAGCAGGACAGGGACTAACTATGGCTACACCTTC. It yields the protein CASSRTGTNYGYTF.

V and J are TRBV11-1 and TRBJ2-3; 7 bases fit TRBD2. The CDR3 loop spans 15 amino acids. Germline lookup yields CDR1 SGHAT and CDR2 FQDESV (reference sequence). J lost 5 bases, V lost 1 base, and 6 bases had no gene match. The CDR3 here is CASSLEVSGLDTQYF. The CDR3 DNA follows: TGTGCCAGCAGCTTAGAGGTTAGCGGGTTAGATACGCAGTATTTT. Based on the CDR3 plus reference TRBV11-1 and TRBJ2-3, the full variable domain is EAEVAQSPRYKITEKSQAVAFWCDPISGHATLYWYRQILGQGPELLVQFQDESVVDDSQLPKDRFSAERLKGVDSTLKIQPAELGDSAMYLCASSLEVSGLDTQYFGPGTRLTVL.

The rearrangement joins TRBV14 to TRBJ2-7; perhaps TRBD1 as D (6 bases). Germline CDR1 reads SGHDN; CDR2 reads FVKESK. Deletions cut 7 bases from V and 1 base from J, with 17 bases between. The CDR3 has 15 amino acids. In nucleotides, the CDR3 is TGTGCCAGCACCTACGGGCGAGGGGGATCCTACGAGCAGTACTTC. This translates into CASTYGRGGSYEQYF.

This clone is a singleton in its sample. The J gene is TRBJ2-1, the V gene TRBV7-3, with 9 bases lining up with TRBD2. Germline CDR1 and CDR2: SGHTA and FQGTGA. The CDR3 extends over 15 amino acids. V was pared by 5 bases and J by 6 bases, with 8 bases of the junction left unmatched. The CDR3 spells CASSPAGGQSNEQFF. In DNA, the CDR3 is TGTGCCAGCAGCCCCGCGGGGGGGCAAAGCAATGAGCAGTTCTTC.

V usage is TRBV9 and J usage is TRBJ2-3, with D hard to call. The CDR3 consists of 15 residues. Trimming removed 0 bases from V and 0 bases from J, with 8 bases in between. CDR1 is SGDLS and CDR2 is YYNGEE in the germline V gene. The CDR3 DNA follows: TGTGCCAGCAGCGTAGACGCTACCAGCACAGATACGCAGTATTTT. Amino acids: CASSVDATSTDTQYF.

The chain couples TRBV27 to TRBJ2-7; D possibly corresponds to TRBD2 (7 bases). Germline values: CDR1 MNHEY, CDR2 SMNVEV (reference sequence). CDR3 size: 13 residues. Trimming removed 3 bases at V and 7 bases at J, with 13 bases between. DNA for the CDR3: TGTGCCAGCAGTTTCGCGGGGGCTGGGGAGCAGTACTTC. Encoded protein: CASSFAGAGEQYF.

The rearrangement joins TRBV2 to TRBJ2-7; 9 nucleotides align to TRBD2. The germline V gene encodes CDR1 SNHLY and CDR2 FYNNEI. The V segment lost 10 bases and the J segment 7 bases; nucleotides outside the gene matches: 14. This CDR3 is 14 amino acids long. This chain's CDR3 is CANLLAGEREEQYF. As DNA, the CDR3 is TGTGCCAACTTGTTAGCGGGGGAACGTGAGGAGCAGTACTTC.

This rearrangement joins TRBV29-1 to TRBJ2-1; possibly TRBD1 for D (6 bases). CDR3 length equals 10 residues. CDR1 and CDR2 from the germline V gene are SQVTM and ANQGSEA. Between the trimmed V and J ends, which lost 6 bases and 10 bases, there was a span of 10 bases. CDR3 bases: TGCAGCGTGTCCGGGACAGAGCAGTTCTTC. Its translation is CSVSGTEQFF.

The chain has TRBV9 and TRBJ1-2; 7 nucleotides line up with TRBD1. The CDR3 spans 15 residues. J was trimmed by 0 bases and V by 3 bases; bases with no gene match: 5. Germline CDR1 is SGDLS and CDR2 is YYNGEE. The CDR3 coding sequence is TGTGCCAGCAGCGCATCCGGGACAGCTAACTATGGCTACACCTTC. Protein sequence: CASSASGTANYGYTF.

J is TRBJ2-7 and V is TRBV30, with a tentative D call TRBD1 (5 bases). This CDR3 contains 13 residues. CDR1 and CDR2 from the germline V gene are GTSNPN and SVGIG (reference sequence). The ends were cut back, 5 bases at V and 0 bases at J, with 11 bases in the middle. CDR3 in DNA: TGTGCCTGGTCTACAGGTATCTCCTACGAGCAGTACTTC. This gives the protein CAWSTGISYEQYF.